Listed below are T cell receptor beta chains from one sample, sequenced in a study of T cells in Graves' hyperthyroidism and ophthalmopathy. Each CDR3 protein gets one entry after TCRdb re-called the multiplex PCR reads with MiXCR. The sample holds approximately 610,000 distinct CDR3 sequences, about 15% seen once. Sequenced input: blood. The origin of the receptors is a woman aged 35 to 49 with Graves' ophthalmopathy. Both conserved end residues are part of each CDR3. D genes are given only for firm matches. Some rows mark clone size as missing; the rest say once, few, many or name a class of expanded clone.

V gene	D gene	clone size	J gene	CDR3 DNA	CDR3 protein
TRBV30	TRBD1	many	TRBJ1-5	TGTGCCTGGAGCGGGGGACAGGAGAATCAGCCCCAGCATTTT	CAWSGGQENQPQHF
TRBV7-6	.	.	TRBJ1-5	TGTGCCAGCAGCTTAGTGGCGGCAGGGCTTCAGCCCCAGCATTTT	CASSLVAAGLQPQHF
TRBV28	TRBD1	many	TRBJ1-5	TGTGCCAGTCAGGGGGCCGGTCAGCCCCAGCATTTT	CASQGAGQPQHF
TRBV7-2	TRBD2	many	TRBJ2-1	TGTGCCAGCAGCTTAGCGCTAGCGGGAGGGAACAATGAGCAGTTCTTC	CASSLALAGGNNEQFF
TRBV13	TRBD1	many	TRBJ1-2	TGTGCCAGCAGCTTAAAAGGGACAGCGCGCAACTATGGCTACACCTTC	CASSLKGTARNYGYTF
TRBV24-1	.	few	TRBJ2-2	TGTGCCACCAGTGATTTGATCACCGGGGAGCTGTTTTTT	CATSDLITGELFF
TRBV14	.	.	TRBJ2-2	TGTGCCAGCAGCACCTGGTTATCCGGGGAGCTGTTTTTT	CASSTWLSGELFF
TRBV28	.	few	TRBJ2-7	TGTGCCAGCAGTTTACCCCCTCGTAGCGGTAGCTCCTACGAGCAGTACTTC	CASSLPPRSGSSYEQYF
TRBV30	.	.	TRBJ1-2	TGTGCCTGGAGAAATCTGGGAAACTATGGCTACACCTTC	CAWRNLGNYGYTF
TRBV6-1	.	many	TRBJ2-2	TGTGCCAGCACCGAGGAGAGTGCCGGGGAGCTGTTTTTT	CASTEESAGELFF
TRBV13	.	.	TRBJ2-7	TGTGCCAGCAGCCTCCGAGGTAGGGGCTACGAGCAGTACTTC	CASSLRGRGYEQYF
TRBV20-1	.	many	TRBJ1-5	TGCAGTGCCGAGAGGGATAGCAATCAGCCCCAGCATTTT	CSAERDSNQPQHF
TRBV7-2	.	.	TRBJ1-5	TGTGCCAGCAGCTTAGTGCGGGGGCCCAATCAGCCCCAGCATTTT	CASSLVRGPNQPQHF
TRBV6-1	.	few	TRBJ2-5	TGTGCCAGCAGTGATGGGACCTACGGGACCCAGTACTTC	CASSDGTYGTQYF
TRBV28	.	.	TRBJ2-5	TGTGCCAGCAGCTCCCAGGGAGATGAGACCCAGTACTTC	CASSSQGDETQYF
TRBV7-2	TRBD2	many	TRBJ2-7	TGTGCCAGCAGCTTAGCTCTCCGCGGACTAGCGGGAGCCGAGCAGTACTTC	CASSLALRGLAGAEQYF
TRBV12-3/TRBV12-4	TRBD2	many	TRBJ2-7	TGTGCCAGCAGTCCCGCCGGGACTAGTTACTACGAGCAGTACTTC	CASSPAGTSYYEQYF
TRBV7-2	.	many	TRBJ1-3	TGTGCCAGCAGCCGATATACCGGCTCTGGAAACACCATATATTTT	CASSRYTGSGNTIYF
TRBV28	.	many	TRBJ1-1	TGTGCCAGCAGTTCCTCCCAGTTTTCGAGCACTGAAGCTTTCTTT	CASSSSQFSSTEAFF
TRBV6-2/TRBV6-3	TRBD2	.	TRBJ2-5	TGTGCCACCTCCGTACTAGCGGGAGAGCAAGAGACCCAGTACTTC	CATSVLAGEQETQYF
TRBV20-1	.	many	TRBJ1-2	TGCAGTGCTAGACAGGTCTCTTATGGCTACACCTTC	CSARQVSYGYTF
TRBV5-1	.	.	TRBJ2-7	TGCGCCAGCAGCTTGGGACAGAAGAAGGCTAGGGTGCAGTACTTC	CASSLGQKKARVQYF
TRBV6-5	TRBD1	many	TRBJ1-3	TGTGCCAGCAGTTACCCGAGGGGGCTGGACACCATATATTTT	CASSYPRGLDTIYF
TRBV24-1	.	once	TRBJ2-2	TGTGCCACCAGTGCCCTCGACGGCTACGGCGGGGAGCTGTTTTTT	CATSALDGYGGELFF
TRBV7-2	.	many	TRBJ2-2	TGTGCCAGCAGCTTTGCAGTGAACACCGGGGAGCTGTTTTTT	CASSFAVNTGELFF
TRBV20-1	.	many	TRBJ1-2	TGCAGTGCAACAAAGGACAATGGCTATGGCTACACCTTC	CSATKDNGYGYTF
TRBV4-1	.	few	TRBJ1-1	TGCGCCAGCAGCCAATTAGGGGACACTGAAGATTTCTTT	CASSQLGDTEDFF
TRBV20-1	.	.	TRBJ2-2	TGCAGTGCTAGAGATGGTGGGACGTCGAACACCGGGGAGCTGTTTTTT	CSARDGGTSNTGELFF
TRBV11-3	TRBD1	few	TRBJ1-1	TGTGCCAGCAGCTTAGTCCCGGGACAGGGGCGGGGCACTGAAGCTTTCTTT	CASSLVPGQGRGTEAFF
TRBV6-5	TRBD2	many	TRBJ2-7	TGTGCCAGCAGTTATGCGGCGACTAGCGGAGCATACGAGCAGTACTTC	CASSYAATSGAYEQYF
TRBV2	.	.	TRBJ1-5	TGTGCCAGCAGTTCTCCAAGTCAGCCCCAGCATTTT	CASSSPSQPQHF
TRBV4-2	TRBD1	few	TRBJ2-2	TGTGCCAGCAGCAGGGGTGGGACAGAGACAATTACCGGGGAGCTGTTTTTT	CASSRGGTETITGELFF
TRBV2	TRBD2	few	TRBJ2-7	TGTGCCAGCAGCCGTGGGGGACTAGTCAACGAGCAGTACTTC	CASSRGGLVNEQYF
TRBV28	.	many	TRBJ2-5	TGTGCCAGCAGTTTAATGGCCAGTATAGAAGAGACCCAGTACTTC	CASSLMASIEETQYF
TRBV6-5	TRBD1	many	TRBJ2-7	TGTGCCAGCAGCCCCGACAGGGACGTTATCTACGAGCAGTACTTC	CASSPDRDVIYEQYF
TRBV12-3/TRBV12-4	.	many	TRBJ1-2	TGTGCCAGCAGCCCGCTGGGCGGGTATGGCTACACCTTC	CASSPLGGYGYTF